A single sample gave rise to the 12 T cell receptor beta chains below, sequenced in a study of regulatory T cells in long-lasting Graves disease. The time point is: newly diagnosed GD, antithyroid drugs for less than 3 months. After RNA was extracted from PBMCs, the TCR library was made from it. To make TCR beta libraries, researchers used iRepertoire HTBI primers and Arm-PCR of CDR3 regions. In TCRdb, the multiplex PCR reads were re-called with MiXCR into one record per CDR3 protein. The sample has around 450,000 distinct CDR3 sequences, about 15% seen once. These sequences were also reported in another study, on T cells in Graves' hyperthyroidism and ophthalmopathy.

The source was peripheral blood mononuclear cells (PBMCs), collected at new diagnosis, from a patient treated with antithyroid drugs. The receptor set was obtained from a young woman with Graves disease.

The chain has TRBV5-1 and TRBJ2-1; maybe TRBD1 (6 bases). This CDR3 spans 12 amino acids. The germline gives CDR1 SGHRS, CDR2 YFSETQ. The V gene lost 3 bases and the J gene lost 6 bases, with 7 bases spanning the gap. The CDR3 nucleotides read TGCGCCAGCAGCTGGGGGCGCAATGAGCAGTTCTTC. Encoded protein: CASSWGRNEQFF.

This clonotype came up many times. J is TRBJ2-7 and V is TRBV6-1; the D gene could be TRBD1 or TRBD2 (5 bases each). Germline V lookup: CDR1 MNHNS, CDR2 SASEGT. The V end was cut by 6 bases, the J end by 3 bases, with 12 bases between. The CDR3 loop spans 13 amino acids. The CDR3 protein is CASRRGFNYEQYF. The DNA of the CDR3 is TGTGCCAGCAGGAGGGGTTTTAACTACGAGCAGTACTTC.

This clonotype was picked up many times. The V call is TRBV27, the J call TRBJ2-2; tentative D call: TRBD1 (6 bases). This CDR3 spans 16 amino acids. Germline V lookup: CDR1 MNHEY, CDR2 SMNVEV (reference sequence). The V end lost 3 bases, the J end lost 3 bases, and 14 bases lay between the germline ends. The CDR3 is CASSLSQGSYTGELFF. DNA for the CDR3: TGTGCCAGCAGTTTGTCTCAGGGGAGCTACACCGGGGAGCTGTTTTTT.

The chain is built from TRBV4-1 and TRBJ2-1, with a possible D match to TRBD1 (5 bases). The germline V gene has CDR1 MGHRA and CDR2 YSYEKL. The length of the CDR3 is 17 residues. With 2 bases removed from V and 4 bases from J, the gap between germline ends came to 18 bases. The DNA of the CDR3 is TGCGCCAGCAGCCAACAACAGGCAGGGCTAAGGTACAATGAGCAGTTCTTC. This translates into CASSQQQAGLRYNEQFF.

This clonotype was counted at least ten times. V and J are TRBV11-2 and TRBJ2-1, with no clear D. V was trimmed by 8 bases and J by 0 bases, leaving 11 bases between them. The CDR3 spans 14 residues. Germline CDR1 and CDR2: SGHAT and FQNNGV. As DNA, the CDR3 is TGTGCCAGCTCCCCCCCCACCTCCTACAATGAGCAGTTCTTC. Encoded protein: CASSPPTSYNEQFF.

The chain recombines TRBV29-1 with TRBJ2-7, with D tentatively TRBD2 (5 bases). Germline values: CDR1 SQVTM, CDR2 ANQGSEA. The CDR3 sequence is 15 residues long. V lost 0 bases and J lost 2, with 14 bases in between. Here the CDR3 reads CSVEDPSGGAYEQYF. CDR3 nucleotides: TGCAGCGTTGAAGATCCAAGCGGAGGTGCCTACGAGCAGTACTTC.

This clonotype was counted a few times. The chain uses TRBV19 and TRBJ2-2; 13 nucleotides line up with TRBD2. CDR3 length: 15 residues. Per germline, CDR1 LNHDA and CDR2 SQIVND (reference sequence). V gave up 6 bases and J gave up 7 bases; unmatched junction bases: 5. The CDR3 sequence is CASRGTSGAHGELFF. The CDR3 DNA reads as TGTGCCAGTAGGGGGACTAGCGGGGCCCACGGGGAGCTGTTTTTT.

This clonotype was seen many times. CDR3 sequence reads: CASSLWNFYGYTF. For the CDR3, the DNA is TGTGCCAGCAGTTTATGGAATTTCTATGGCTACACCTTC. J is TRBJ1-2 and V is TRBV12-3 or TRBV12-4; D unresolved. The V end lost 2 bases, the J end lost 4 bases, and 8 bases lay between the germline ends. This CDR3 is 13 amino acids long.

This clonotype was observed many times. The chain combines TRBV4-1 with TRBJ2-1; 7 bases match TRBD2. The CDR3 runs 17 residues. Germline loops: CDR1 MGHRA, CDR2 YSYEKL. J lost 3 bases, V lost 4 bases, and 12 bases had no gene match. The CDR3: CASSPPLVLAGYNEQFF. The DNA of the CDR3 is TGCGCCAGCAGCCCTCCGTTGGTGTTAGCGGGCTACAATGAGCAGTTCTTC.

This clonotype was seen repeatedly, ten times or more. V is TRBV3-1 and J is TRBJ2-7, with no clear D. The CDR3 sequence is 12 residues long. V was trimmed by 0 bases and J by 6 bases, leaving 6 bases between them. The V gene's germline CDR1 is LGHDT and CDR2 YNNKEL (reference sequence). The CDR3 DNA reads TGTGCCAGCAGCCAAGAGTTCGGCGAGCAGTACTTC. Translated, it gives CASSQEFGEQYF.

This clonotype has a count of ten or more. This rearrangement joins TRBV30 to TRBJ2-5; TRBD2 matches at 7 bases. The junction had 7 bases not matched to a gene; V was cut back by 1 base and J by 5 bases. There are 14 residues in the CDR3. CDR1 and CDR2 from the germline V gene are GTSNPN and SVGIG (reference sequence). CDR3 protein: CAWSGEAAGETQYF. CDR3 DNA sequence: TGTGCCTGGAGTGGGGAAGCAGCGGGGGAGACCCAGTACTTC.

In this sample, this clonotype turned up many times. This chain joins TRBV30 and TRBJ2-1; TRBD2 might be the D (6 bases). The V gene's germline CDR1 is GTSNPN and CDR2 SVGIG (reference sequence). The CDR3 is made up of 15 amino acids. V gave up 0 bases and J gave up 4 bases, with 13 bases separating them. CDR3 sequence: CAWSVQASAYNEQFF. As DNA, the CDR3 is TGTGCCTGGAGTGTACAGGCTAGCGCTTACAATGAGCAGTTCTTC.